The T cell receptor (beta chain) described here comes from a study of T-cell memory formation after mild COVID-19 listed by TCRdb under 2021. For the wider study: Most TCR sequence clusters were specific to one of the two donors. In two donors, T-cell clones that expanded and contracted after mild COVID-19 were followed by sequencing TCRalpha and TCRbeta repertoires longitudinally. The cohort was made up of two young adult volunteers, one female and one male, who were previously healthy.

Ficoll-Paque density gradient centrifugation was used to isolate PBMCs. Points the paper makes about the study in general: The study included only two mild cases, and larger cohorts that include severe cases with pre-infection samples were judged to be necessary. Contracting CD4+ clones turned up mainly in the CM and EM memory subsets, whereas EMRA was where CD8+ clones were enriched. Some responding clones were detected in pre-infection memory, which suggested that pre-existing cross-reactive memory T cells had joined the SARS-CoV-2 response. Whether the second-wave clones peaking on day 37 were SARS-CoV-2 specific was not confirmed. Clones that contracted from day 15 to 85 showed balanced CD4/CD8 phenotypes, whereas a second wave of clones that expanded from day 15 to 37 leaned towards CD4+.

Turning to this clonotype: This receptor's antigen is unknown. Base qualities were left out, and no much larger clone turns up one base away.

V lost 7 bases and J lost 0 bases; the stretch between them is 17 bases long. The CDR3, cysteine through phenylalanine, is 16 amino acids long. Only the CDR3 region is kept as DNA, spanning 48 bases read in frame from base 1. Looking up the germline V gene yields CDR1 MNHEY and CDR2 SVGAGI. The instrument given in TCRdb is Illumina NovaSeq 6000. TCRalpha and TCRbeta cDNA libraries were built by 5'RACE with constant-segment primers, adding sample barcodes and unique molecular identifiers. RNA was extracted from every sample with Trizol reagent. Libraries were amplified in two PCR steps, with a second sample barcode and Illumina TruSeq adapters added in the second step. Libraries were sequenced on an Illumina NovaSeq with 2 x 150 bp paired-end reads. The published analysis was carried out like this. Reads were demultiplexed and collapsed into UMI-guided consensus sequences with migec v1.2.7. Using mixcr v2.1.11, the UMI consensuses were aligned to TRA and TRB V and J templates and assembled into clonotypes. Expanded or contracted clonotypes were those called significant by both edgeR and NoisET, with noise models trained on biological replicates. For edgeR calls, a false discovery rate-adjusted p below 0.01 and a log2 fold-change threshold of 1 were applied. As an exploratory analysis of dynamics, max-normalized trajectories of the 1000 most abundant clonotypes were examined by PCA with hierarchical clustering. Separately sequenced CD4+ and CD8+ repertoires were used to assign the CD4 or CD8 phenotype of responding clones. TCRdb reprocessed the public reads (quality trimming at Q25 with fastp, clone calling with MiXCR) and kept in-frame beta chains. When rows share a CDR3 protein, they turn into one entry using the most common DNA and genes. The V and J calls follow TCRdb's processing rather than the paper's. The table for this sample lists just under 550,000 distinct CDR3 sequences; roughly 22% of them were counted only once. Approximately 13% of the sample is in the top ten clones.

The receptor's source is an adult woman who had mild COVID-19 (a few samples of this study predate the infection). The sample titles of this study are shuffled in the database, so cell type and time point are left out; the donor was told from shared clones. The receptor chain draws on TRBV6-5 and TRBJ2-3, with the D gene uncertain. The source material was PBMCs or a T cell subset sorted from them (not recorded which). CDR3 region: CASTPGRETSTDTQYF. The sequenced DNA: TGTGCCAGCACCCCGGGCAGAGAAACTAGCACAGATACGCAGTATTTT.